The rows below give T cell receptor beta chains drawn from one sample of a study of T cell repertoires in cytomegalovirus infection. These receptors' targets are unknown. Via MiXCR, TCRdb re-called the reads, giving one row per CDR3 protein. This table holds 200,000 to 250,000 distinct CDR3 sequences, around 40% found once. Source: CD8+ T cells from cultured PBMCs, taken from culture after CMV antigen stimulation. The receptors shown here come from a human donor in good health (CMV status not recorded). Some clones in this sample may be carry-over from other donors' samples. Each CDR3 is given with its conserved first and last residue. Each record gives: CDR3 protein, CDR3 DNA, J gene, V gene, D gene, clone size. D genes are given only for firm matches. Size tells how often a clone was seen (once, few, many) or the class of an expanded clone, and some rows leave it out.

CASVPSGAQGKTQYF,TGTGCTAGTGTCCCTAGCGGGGCCCAAGGGAAGACCCAGTACTTC,TRBJ2-5,TRBV12-5,TRBD2,few
CACRRERAGTQYF,TGTGCCTGTCGCAGGGAACGGGCGGGGACCCAGTACTTC,TRBJ2-5,TRBV25-1,NA,NA
CASSLEAGDQETQYF,TGTGCCAGCAGCTTAGAAGCTGGGGACCAAGAGACCCAGTACTTC,TRBJ2-5,TRBV7-8,NA,many
CASSAGTQSTDTQYF,TGTGCCAGCAGCGCCGGGACTCAGTCCACCGATACGCAGTATTTT,TRBJ2-3,TRBV11-2,NA,NA
CASSQGLNPTDTQYF,TGCGCCAGCAGCCAAGGACTCAACCCCACAGATACGCAGTATTTT,TRBJ2-3,TRBV4-1,NA,few
CASSDSRDRGRRDYGYTF,TGTGCCAGCAGTGATTCCCGGGACAGGGGGCGCCGGGACTATGGCTACACCTTC,TRBJ1-2,TRBV2,TRBD1,NA
CSVDSGQSSYEQYF,TGCAGCGTTGATTCGGGACAGAGCTCCTACGAGCAGTACTTC,TRBJ2-7,TRBV29-1,TRBD1,many
CASAGTTSTDTQYF,TGTGCCAGCGCTGGGACAACTAGCACAGATACGCAGTATTTT,TRBJ2-3,TRBV7-6,NA,NA
CASSKQGGYEQYF,TGTGCCAGCAGTAAACAAGGGGGCTACGAGCAGTACTTC,TRBJ2-7,TRBV28,NA,NA
CASSLGRSLYEQYF,TGTGCCAGCAGCTTAGGACGTAGCCTCTACGAGCAGTACTTC,TRBJ2-7,TRBV7-6,NA,NA
CASSPLRDYKAYEQYF,TGTGCCAGCAGTCCGCTCCGGGACTACAAAGCCTACGAGCAGTACTTC,TRBJ2-7,TRBV28,TRBD2,NA
CASSPTGQLSNEQFF,TGTGCCAGCAGCCCGACGGGACAGCTGTCTAATGAGCAGTTCTTC,TRBJ2-1,TRBV7-6,TRBD1,NA
CASSLSRLSNEQFF,TGTGCCAGCAGCTTGAGTAGACTTTCCAATGAGCAGTTCTTC,TRBJ2-1,TRBV7-3,NA,NA
CASSEGTANTGELFF,TGTGCCAGCAGTGAAGGGACAGCGAACACCGGGGAGCTGTTTTTT,TRBJ2-2,TRBV2,NA,few
CASSQDEVRYPSYNEQFF,TGTGCCAGCAGCCAAGATGAGGTCCGCTACCCCTCCTACAATGAGCAGTTCTTC,TRBJ2-1,TRBV4-2,NA,few
CASSQEGAGFADTQYF,TGTGCCAGCAGCCAAGAGGGAGCGGGGTTCGCAGATACGCAGTATTTT,TRBJ2-3,TRBV4-2,TRBD2,NA
CASSRGTSLTGELFF,TGTGCCAGCAGCCGCGGGACTTCTCTCACCGGGGAGCTGTTTTTT,TRBJ2-2,TRBV7-6,NA,few
CASKDYGNQPQHF,TGTGCCAGTAAGGATTATGGCAATCAGCCCCAGCATTTT,TRBJ1-5,TRBV19,NA,NA
CASRPDTSGGFNEQFF,TGTGCCAGCAGACCCGATACTAGCGGGGGCTTCAATGAGCAGTTCTTC,TRBJ2-1,TRBV12-3/TRBV12-4,TRBD2,NA
CASSSLGTSGGAGEQYF,TGTGCCAGCAGCTCGCTCGGGACTAGCGGGGGGGCTGGAGAGCAGTACTTC,TRBJ2-7,TRBV7-8,TRBD2,NA
CASSSGQGLPNEQFF,TGTGCCAGCAGCTCGGGACAGGGACTACCCAATGAGCAGTTCTTC,TRBJ2-1,TRBV11-2,TRBD1,few
CASSLGRGVEQFF,TGTGCCAGCAGTTTGGGTCGGGGGGTTGAGCAGTTCTTC,TRBJ2-1,TRBV12-3/TRBV12-4,TRBD2,NA
CASSLRGLREGHNEQFF,TGTGCCAGCAGTTTAAGGGGATTGCGGGAGGGTCACAATGAGCAGTTCTTC,TRBJ2-1,TRBV7-6,TRBD2,NA
CSASREVQPQHF,TGCAGTGCATCGAGGGAGGTTCAGCCCCAGCATTTT,TRBJ1-5,TRBV20-1,NA,NA
CASSREGTDTQYF,TGTGCCAGCAGCCGAGAAGGCACAGATACGCAGTATTTT,TRBJ2-3,TRBV7-3,NA,NA
CASITRPGQGATGELFF,TGTGCCAGTATCACCCGCCCCGGACAGGGGGCCACCGGGGAGCTGTTTTTT,TRBJ2-2,TRBV19,TRBD1,NA
CASSEGTRYNEQFF,TGTGCCAGCAGTGAAGGGACTAGATACAATGAGCAGTTCTTC,TRBJ2-1,TRBV6-1,TRBD2,few
CAIRASGAYNEQFF,TGTGCCATCAGAGCGAGCGGGGCCTACAATGAGCAGTTCTTC,TRBJ2-1,TRBV10-3,TRBD2,few
CASSRVGGPEQETQYF,TGTGCCAGCAGCCGTGTTGGGGGCCCAGAGCAAGAGACCCAGTACTTC,TRBJ2-5,TRBV7-2,NA,many
CASMETGELFF,TGTGCCAGCATGGAAACCGGGGAGCTGTTTTTT,TRBJ2-2,TRBV2,NA,NA
CASMIGDPRDEQFF,TGTGCCAGCATGATCGGGGACCCTAGGGATGAGCAGTTCTTC,TRBJ2-1,TRBV2,NA,NA
CASSLVATIDTGELFF,TGTGCCAGCAGCTTAGTAGCGACCATAGACACCGGGGAGCTGTTTTTT,TRBJ2-2,TRBV7-9,NA,few
CSARDPGGATDTQYF,TGCAGTGCTAGAGATCCGGGCGGGGCTACAGATACGCAGTATTTT,TRBJ2-3,TRBV20-1,NA,many
CASSWSSGLAGYEQYF,TGTGCCAGCAGCTGGAGTTCGGGACTAGCGGGTTACGAGCAGTACTTC,TRBJ2-7,TRBV7-2,TRBD2,NA
CASSSRLAGGRETQYF,TGTGCCAGCAGCTCACGACTAGCGGGGGGGCGTGAGACCCAGTACTTC,TRBJ2-5,TRBV7-2,TRBD2,many
CASSLWGTGLDTGELFF,TGTGCCAGCAGCTTATGGGGCACAGGGCTTGACACCGGGGAGCTGTTTTTT,TRBJ2-2,TRBV7-2,NA,NA
CASSPLSRPEETQYF,TGTGCCAGCAGCCCCCTGAGTCGGCCCGAAGAGACCCAGTACTTC,TRBJ2-5,TRBV7-6,NA,NA
CASSQEGYNEQFF,TGTGCCAGCAGCCAGGAGGGATACAATGAGCAGTTCTTC,TRBJ2-1,TRBV7-2,NA,many
CASSLLATPGELFF,TGTGCCAGCAGTCTTCTAGCGACCCCAGGGGAGCTGTTTTTT,TRBJ2-2,TRBV28,NA,NA
CASSLQGGGPGNTIYF,TGTGCCAGCAGCCTTCAAGGGGGTGGCCCTGGAAACACCATATATTTT,TRBJ1-3,TRBV27,NA,NA
CASSYGRVTNEKLFF,TGTGCCAGCAGCTACGGCAGGGTAACTAATGAAAAACTGTTTTTT,TRBJ1-4,TRBV3-1,NA,NA
CASSPSRGGSDEQYF,TGTGCCAGCAGTCCCTCACGCGGGGGCAGCGACGAGCAGTACTTC,TRBJ2-7,TRBV27,NA,NA
CASSLASQGRETQYF,TGTGCCAGCAGTTTAGCATCTCAGGGGAGAGAGACCCAGTACTTC,TRBJ2-5,TRBV27,NA,few
CASSPLAGVGETQYF,TGTGCCAGCAGCCCTCTAGCGGGAGTAGGAGAGACCCAGTACTTC,TRBJ2-5,TRBV28,TRBD2,NA
CASSPGTSGKSEQYF,TGTGCCAGCAGTCCCGGGACTAGCGGAAAAAGCGAGCAGTACTTC,TRBJ2-7,TRBV27,TRBD2,once
CASSVTGGQVTQYF,TGTGCCAGTAGTGTGACAGGGGGTCAGGTTACGCAGTATTTT,TRBJ2-3,TRBV19,TRBD1,few
CASSPESYNEKLFF,TGTGCCAGCAGCCCGGAAAGCTATAATGAAAAACTGTTTTTT,TRBJ1-4,TRBV7-2,NA,many
CASSLGTRSYNEQFF,TGTGCCAGCAGCTTAGGGACCCGCTCCTACAATGAGCAGTTCTTC,TRBJ2-1,TRBV11-1,NA,few
CASSLAGWVNTEAFF,TGTGCCAGCAGCTTAGCCGGCTGGGTAAACACTGAAGCTTTCTTT,TRBJ1-1,TRBV7-4,NA,NA
CASRIIRDTYNEQFF,TGTGCCAGCAGAATAATCCGGGACACCTACAATGAGCAGTTCTTC,TRBJ2-1,TRBV27,NA,NA
CASSIPLTGGSYGYTF,TGTGCCAGCAGCATACCCTTGACAGGGGGAAGCTATGGCTACACCTTC,TRBJ1-2,TRBV9,TRBD1,NA
CASSLGPGPGTPQHF,TGTGCCAGCAGTTTAGGTCCCGGGCCCGGCACGCCCCAGCATTTT,TRBJ1-5,TRBV27,NA,many
CASTDRGSTGELFF,TGTGCAAGTACCGACAGGGGGAGTACCGGGGAGCTGTTTTTT,TRBJ2-2,TRBV19,TRBD1,NA
CASSPGRGKGANVLTF,TGTGCCAGTAGCCCCGGAAGGGGAAAGGGGGCCAACGTCCTGACTTTC,TRBJ2-6,TRBV19,NA,NA
CASSEALGAGDNQPQHF,TGTGCCAGCAGTGAAGCGCTAGGAGCAGGCGACAATCAGCCCCAGCATTTT,TRBJ1-5,TRBV2,NA,NA
CASSHGQGAGNTEAFF,TGCGCCAGCAGCCACGGACAGGGAGCTGGAAACACTGAAGCTTTCTTT,TRBJ1-1,TRBV4-1,TRBD1,NA
CASSRRQESSYEQYF,TGTGCCAGCAGTCGCCGACAGGAGAGCTCCTACGAGCAGTACTTC,TRBJ2-7,TRBV6-1,NA,few
CASSPRTGMDYEQFF,TGTGCCAGCAGCCCGCGGACAGGGATGGACTATGAGCAGTTCTTC,TRBJ2-1,TRBV9,TRBD1,NA
CASRTGQSAGYTF,TGTGCCAGCAGGACAGGACAGTCTGCGGGCTACACCTTC,TRBJ1-2,TRBV7-9,NA,NA
CASSYLPGAGPSQEQYF,TGTGCCAGCAGTTACCTCCCTGGGGCGGGTCCGTCTCAGGAGCAGTACTTC,TRBJ2-7,TRBV6-5,NA,few